This TCR beta chain was recorded in a study of blood T cell repertoires in COVID-19. The wider study: Researchers got acute and convalescent COVID-19 samples from the United States, Italy and Spain.

TCRdb's copy holds only in-frame clones and misses some; the assay was immunoSEQ multiplex PCR. The data contain roughly 280,000 clones, roughly 80% of them seen just once; the ten biggest clones take up around 4.5%. The CDR3 is 14 residues long. V shed 8 bases and J shed 8 bases, with 16 bases lying between them. Germline V gives CDR1 SNHLY, CDR2 FYNNEI. V gene TRBV2 combines with J gene TRBJ1-6, with D possibly matching TRBD1 (5 bases). The sample was peripheral blood. The sequence came from a man aged 55-75 years who had recovered from COVID-19. CDR3 protein: CASGQGANDSPLHF. Here the CDR3 DNA reads TGTGCCAGCGGACAAGGGGCAAACGATTCACCCCTCCACTTT.